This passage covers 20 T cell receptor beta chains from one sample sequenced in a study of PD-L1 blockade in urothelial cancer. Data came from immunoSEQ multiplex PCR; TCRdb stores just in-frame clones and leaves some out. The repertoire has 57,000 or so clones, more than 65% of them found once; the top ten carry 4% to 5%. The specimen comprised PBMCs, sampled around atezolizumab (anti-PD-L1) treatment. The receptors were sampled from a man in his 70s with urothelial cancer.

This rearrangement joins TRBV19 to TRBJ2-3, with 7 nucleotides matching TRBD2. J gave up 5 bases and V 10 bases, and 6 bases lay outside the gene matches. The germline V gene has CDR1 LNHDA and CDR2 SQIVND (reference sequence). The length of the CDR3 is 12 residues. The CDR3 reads CATSGGGDTQYF. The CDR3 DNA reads TGTGCCACCTCTGGGGGGGGAGATACGCAGTATTTT. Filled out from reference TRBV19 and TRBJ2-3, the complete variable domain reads DGGITQSPKYLFRKEGQNVTLSCEQNLNHDAMYWYRQDPGQGLRLIYYSQIVNDFQKGDIAEGYSVSREKKESFPLTVTSAQKNPTAFYLCATSGGGDTQYFGPGTRLTVL.

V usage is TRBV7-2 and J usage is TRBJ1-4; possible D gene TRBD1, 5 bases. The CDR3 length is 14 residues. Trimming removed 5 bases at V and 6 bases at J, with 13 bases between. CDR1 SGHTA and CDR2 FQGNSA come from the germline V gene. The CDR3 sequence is CASSPGTGYEKLFF. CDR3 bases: TGTGCCAGCAGCCCCGGGACTGGCTATGAAAAACTGTTTTTT.

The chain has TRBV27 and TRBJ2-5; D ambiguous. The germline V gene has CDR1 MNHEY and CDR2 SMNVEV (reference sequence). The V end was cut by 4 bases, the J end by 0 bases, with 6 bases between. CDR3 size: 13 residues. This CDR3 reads CASSSNDQETQYF. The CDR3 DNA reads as TGTGCCAGCAGTTCTAACGACCAAGAGACCCAGTACTTC.

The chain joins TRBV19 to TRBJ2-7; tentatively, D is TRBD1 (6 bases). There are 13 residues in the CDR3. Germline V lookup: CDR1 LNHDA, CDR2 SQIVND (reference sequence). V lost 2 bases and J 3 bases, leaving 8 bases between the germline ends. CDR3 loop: CASSISGDYEQYF. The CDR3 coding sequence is TGTGCCAGTAGTATATCAGGGGACTACGAGCAGTACTTC.

The CDR3 region is CASSLVTDSYEQYF. DNA for the CDR3: TGTGCCAGCAGTTTAGTAACTGACTCCTACGAGCAGTACTTC. The J gene is TRBJ2-7, the V gene TRBV28; D remains unclear. Looked up from germline, CDR1 is MDHEN and CDR2 is SYDVKM. The CDR3 is 14 residues long. Trimming stripped 2 bases from V and 0 bases from J, with 8 bases between.

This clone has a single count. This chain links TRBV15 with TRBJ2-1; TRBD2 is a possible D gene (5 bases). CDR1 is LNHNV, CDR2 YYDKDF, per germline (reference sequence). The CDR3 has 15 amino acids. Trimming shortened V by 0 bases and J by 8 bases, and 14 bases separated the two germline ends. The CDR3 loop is CATSRDVGDLDEQFF. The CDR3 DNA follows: TGTGCCACCAGCAGAGATGTCGGGGATCTGGATGAGCAGTTCTTC.

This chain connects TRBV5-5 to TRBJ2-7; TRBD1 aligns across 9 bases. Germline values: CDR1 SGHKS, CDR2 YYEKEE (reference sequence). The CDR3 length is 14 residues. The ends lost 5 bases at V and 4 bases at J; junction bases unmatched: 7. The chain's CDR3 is CASSPGTGRYEQYF. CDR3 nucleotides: TGTGCCAGCAGTCCCGGGACAGGGAGATACGAGCAGTACTTC.

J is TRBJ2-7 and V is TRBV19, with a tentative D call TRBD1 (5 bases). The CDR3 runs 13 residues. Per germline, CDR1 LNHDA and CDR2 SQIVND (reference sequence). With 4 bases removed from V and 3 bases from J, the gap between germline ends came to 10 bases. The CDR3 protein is CASSTTQGYEQYF. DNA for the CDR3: TGTGCCAGTAGTACCACCCAGGGCTACGAGCAGTACTTC.

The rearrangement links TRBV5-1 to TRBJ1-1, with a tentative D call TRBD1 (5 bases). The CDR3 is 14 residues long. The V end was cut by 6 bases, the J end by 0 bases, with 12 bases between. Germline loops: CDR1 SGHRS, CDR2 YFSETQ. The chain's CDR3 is CASTPTALNTEAFF. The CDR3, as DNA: TGCGCCAGCACACCGACAGCACTGAACACTGAAGCTTTCTTT.

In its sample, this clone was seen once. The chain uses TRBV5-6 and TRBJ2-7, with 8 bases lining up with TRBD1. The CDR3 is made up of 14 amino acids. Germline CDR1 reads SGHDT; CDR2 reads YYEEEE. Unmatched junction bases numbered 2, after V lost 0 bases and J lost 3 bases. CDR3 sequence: CASSLGQGIYEQYF. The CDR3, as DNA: TGTGCCAGCAGCTTGGGACAGGGGATCTACGAGCAGTACTTC.

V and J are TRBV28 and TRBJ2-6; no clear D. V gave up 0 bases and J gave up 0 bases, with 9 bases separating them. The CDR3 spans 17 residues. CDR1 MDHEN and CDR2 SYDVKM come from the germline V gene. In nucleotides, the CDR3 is TGTGCCAGCAGTTTATGGCAGCAGGCCTCTGGGGCCAACGTCCTGACTTTC. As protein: CASSLWQQASGANVLTF. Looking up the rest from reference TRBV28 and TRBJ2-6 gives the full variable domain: DVKVTQSSRYLVKRTGEKVFLECVQDMDHENMFWYRQDPGLGLRLIYFSYDVKMKEKGDIPEGYSVSREKKERFSLILESASTNQTSMYLCASSLWQQASGANVLTFGAGSRLTVL.

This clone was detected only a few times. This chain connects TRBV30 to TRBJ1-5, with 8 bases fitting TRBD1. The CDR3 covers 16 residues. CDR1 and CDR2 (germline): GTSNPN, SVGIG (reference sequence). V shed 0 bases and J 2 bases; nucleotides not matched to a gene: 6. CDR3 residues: CAWSVPGGQGNQPQHF. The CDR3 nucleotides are TGTGCCTGGAGTGTACCCGGGGGACAGGGCAATCAGCCCCAGCATTTT. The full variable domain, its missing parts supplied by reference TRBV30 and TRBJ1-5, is SQTIHQWPATLVQPVGSPLSLECTVEGTSNPNLYWYRQAAGRGLQLLFYSVGIGQISSEVPQNLSASRPQDRQFILSSKKLLLSDSGFYLCAWSVPGGQGNQPQHFGDGTRLSIL.

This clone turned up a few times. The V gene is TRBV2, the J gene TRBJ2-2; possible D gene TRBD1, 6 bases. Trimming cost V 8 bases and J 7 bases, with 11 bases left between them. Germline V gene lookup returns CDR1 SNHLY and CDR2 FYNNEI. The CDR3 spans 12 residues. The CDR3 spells CASGQGRGELFF. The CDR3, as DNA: TGTGCCAGCGGCCAGGGGCGCGGGGAGCTGTTTTTT.

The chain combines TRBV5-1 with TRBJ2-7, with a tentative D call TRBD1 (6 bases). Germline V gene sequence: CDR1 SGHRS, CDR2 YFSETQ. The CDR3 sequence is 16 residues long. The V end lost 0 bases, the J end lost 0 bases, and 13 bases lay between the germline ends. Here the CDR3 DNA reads TGCGCCAGCAGCTTGGACGGGACATCATACTCCTACGAGCAGTACTTC. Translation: CASSLDGTSYSYEQYF.

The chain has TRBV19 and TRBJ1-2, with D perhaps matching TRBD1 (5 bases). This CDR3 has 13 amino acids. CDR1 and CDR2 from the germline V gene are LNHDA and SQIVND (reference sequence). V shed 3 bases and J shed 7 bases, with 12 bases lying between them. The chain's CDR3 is CASSMSQAVGYTF. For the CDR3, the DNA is TGTGCCAGTAGTATGTCACAGGCGGTTGGCTACACCTTC.

CDR3 nucleotides: TGTGCCAGCAGTCCCCTTCCGGGACTAGCGGGAAATGGTGGCTTCTACAATGAGCAGTTCTTC. Translation: CASSPLPGLAGNGGFYNEQFF. This chain connects TRBV27 to TRBJ2-1, with 13 bases lining up with TRBD2. The V gene end was trimmed by 5 bases and the J gene end by 3 bases; junction bases not matched to a gene: 19. Germline lookup yields CDR1 MNHEY and CDR2 SMNVEV (reference sequence). The CDR3 is made up of 21 amino acids.

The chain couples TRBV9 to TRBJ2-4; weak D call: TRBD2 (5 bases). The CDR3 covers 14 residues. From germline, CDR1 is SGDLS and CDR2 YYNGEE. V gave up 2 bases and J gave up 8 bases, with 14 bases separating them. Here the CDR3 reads CASSVLASGDIQYF. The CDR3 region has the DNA TGTGCCAGCAGCGTCTTAGCGAGTGGGGACATTCAGTACTTC.

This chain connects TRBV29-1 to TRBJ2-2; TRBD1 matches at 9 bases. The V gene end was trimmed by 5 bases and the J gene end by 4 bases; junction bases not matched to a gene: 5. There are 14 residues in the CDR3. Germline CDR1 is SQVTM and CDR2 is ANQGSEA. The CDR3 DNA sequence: TGCAGCGTTCGTGGGACAGGGAGCACCGGGGAGCTGTTTTTT. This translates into CSVRGTGSTGELFF.

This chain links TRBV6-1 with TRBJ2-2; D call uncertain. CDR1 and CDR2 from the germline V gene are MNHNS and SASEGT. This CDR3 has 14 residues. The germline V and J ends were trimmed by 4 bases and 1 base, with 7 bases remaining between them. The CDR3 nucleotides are TGTGCCAGCAGTGGTGTGAGGAACACCGGGGAGCTGTTTTTT. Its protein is CASSGVRNTGELFF.

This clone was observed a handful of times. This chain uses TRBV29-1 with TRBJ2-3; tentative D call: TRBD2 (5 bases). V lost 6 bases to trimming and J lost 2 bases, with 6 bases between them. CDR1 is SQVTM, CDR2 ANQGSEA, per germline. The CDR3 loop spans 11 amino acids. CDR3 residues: CSVGLTDTQYF. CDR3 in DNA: TGCAGCGTCGGACTCACAGATACGCAGTATTTT.